Below are 23 T cell receptor beta chains sequenced from a single sample in a study of blood T cell repertoires in COVID-19 (TCRdb year 2020). Receptors were amplified or captured by the immunoSEQ multiplex PCR assay. TCRdb took this table from immuneACCESS and kept in-frame rearrangements with V and J called. Such tables lack part of the clones; where checked against another copy, unresolved V genes explain under half of the gap, and the rest is unexplained. This sample gives under 200,000 clones in total; around 81% of them show up just once. The leading ten clones occupy about 2.6% of the sample. The sample comprised peripheral blood. The source is a human donor with acute or convalescent COVID-19. The donor label of this sample is uncertain.

The chain carries TRBV7-9 and TRBJ2-2, with a weak D call TRBD2 (6 bases). Between the trimmed V and J ends, which lost 3 bases and 4 bases, there was a span of 15 bases. This CDR3 spans 16 amino acids. From germline, CDR1 is SEHNR and CDR2 FQNEAQ (reference sequence). The CDR3 DNA follows: TGTGCCAGCAGCTTTGGGACTTTTTCTTTCACCGGGGAGCTGTTTTTT. It is translated as CASSFGTFSFTGELFF.

This chain uses TRBV7-6 with TRBJ1-5; D perhaps matches TRBD1 (5 bases). The CDR3 spans 16 residues. CDR1 and CDR2 from the germline V gene are SGHVS and FNYEAQ. With 1 base removed from V and 2 bases from J, the gap between germline ends came to 12 bases. For the CDR3, the DNA is TGTGCCAGCAGCTTAGGGGCCGGGGGGGGCAATCAGCCCCAGCATTTT. This codes for CASSLGAGGGNQPQHF.

This chain joins TRBV9 and TRBJ1-3; possibly TRBD1 for D (5 bases). CDR1 SGDLS and CDR2 YYNGEE come from the germline V gene. This CDR3 has 16 residues. V lost 3 bases and J 3 bases, leaving 16 bases between the germline ends. The CDR3, as DNA: TGTGCCAGCAGCGCTCGCGGAAGGGGAAATGGAAACACCATATATTTT. Protein: CASSARGRGNGNTIYF.

This chain links TRBV3-1 (or the pseudogene TRBV3-2) with TRBJ2-1, with a possible D match to TRBD2 (6 bases). The germline CDR1 and CDR2 sequences are LGHDT and YNNKEL (reference sequence). The CDR3 loop spans 16 amino acids. With 0 bases removed from V and 7 bases from J, the gap between germline ends came to 16 bases. The CDR3 sequence: CASSQDAGSRRNEQFF. CDR3 nucleotide sequence: TGTGCCAGCAGCCAAGATGCGGGATCAAGGAGGAATGAGCAGTTCTTC.

CDR3 in DNA: TGTGCCAGCAGCAAGGGGACAGGTGCTGGAAACACCATATATTTT. This codes for CASSKGTGAGNTIYF. The genes are TRBV3-1 (or the pseudogene TRBV3-2) and TRBJ1-3; 8 bases line up with TRBD1. Trimming took 5 bases from V and 2 from J; bases not matched to a gene: 5. Germline assignment: CDR1 LGHDT and CDR2 YNNKEL (reference sequence). CDR3 length: 15 amino acids.

V gene TRBV7-2 combines with J gene TRBJ2-3; a weak D match, TRBD2 (6 bases). The V gene's germline CDR1 is SGHTA and CDR2 FQGNSA. The V end was cut by 5 bases, the J end by 2 bases, with 11 bases between. CDR3 size: 14 residues. CDR3: CASSRSGNTDTQYF. The CDR3 DNA sequence: TGTGCCAGCAGCCGTAGCGGCAACACAGATACGCAGTATTTT.

As regards this clone: Within the sample, other DNA sequences also encode this same CDR3. This chain connects TRBV7-9 to TRBJ1-2; the D gene is possibly TRBD1 (5 bases). V lost 1 base and J lost 2, with 8 bases in between. CDR1 and CDR2 from the germline V gene are SEHNR and FQNEAQ (reference sequence). The CDR3 contains 14 residues. The CDR3 sequence is CASSLGDSNYGYTF. The CDR3, as DNA: TGTGCCAGCAGCTTAGGAGACAGCAACTATGGCTACACCTTC.

The rearrangement uses TRBV9 and TRBJ1-3; D is possibly TRBD1 (5 bases). V gave up 0 bases and J gave up 1 base, with 8 bases separating them. Germline CDR1 SGDLS, CDR2 YYNGEE. This CDR3 has 15 amino acids. The CDR3 DNA reads as TGTGCCAGCAGCGTAGAGGACACTTCTGGAAACACCATATATTTT. Translation: CASSVEDTSGNTIYF.

This chain uses TRBV5-1 with TRBJ1-1; the D gene is possibly TRBD1 (5 bases). CDR1 is SGHRS, CDR2 YFSETQ, per germline. V lost 5 bases to trimming and J lost 7 bases, with 18 bases between them. This CDR3 is 14 amino acids long. CDR3 coding DNA: TGCGCCAGCAGTCCCGCGCGGGACCGAGGTGAAGCTTTCTTT. This translates into CASSPARDRGEAFF.

This clone is a singleton in its sample. The gene calls are TRBV30 and TRBJ1-4, with TRBD1 as a possible D gene (6 bases). The CDR3 loop spans 13 amino acids. CDR1 is GTSNPN, CDR2 SVGIG, per germline (reference sequence). Trimming removed 4 bases from V and 11 bases from J, with 17 bases in between. The CDR3 region is CAWTDSLKGKLFF. DNA for the CDR3: TGTGCCTGGACGGACAGTCTAAAGGGGAAACTGTTTTTT.

The chain combines TRBV4-1 with TRBJ2-7; 8 bases fit TRBD1. CDR1 and CDR2 (germline): MGHRA, YSYEKL. This CDR3 comprises 14 residues. The trim removed 4 bases at V and 3 bases at J, leaving 5 bases unmatched. This CDR3 reads CASSRLQGGYEQYF. CDR3 DNA: TGCGCCAGCAGCCGCCTACAGGGGGGCTACGAGCAGTACTTC.

The V call is TRBV14, the J call TRBJ1-2, with D possibly being TRBD1 (6 bases). CDR1 is SGHDN, CDR2 FVKESK, per germline. V gave up 5 bases and J gave up 7 bases, with 17 bases separating them. This CDR3 is 14 amino acids long. CDR3 sequence (DNA): TGTGCCAGCAGCGCTATACAGGGCTTCGGTGGCTACACCTTC. Protein sequence: CASSAIQGFGGYTF.

The chain recombines TRBV7-6 with TRBJ1-5; tentative D call: TRBD1 (5 bases). V lost 5 bases to trimming and J lost 2 bases, with 13 bases between them. This CDR3 region has 15 residues. CDR1 SGHVS and CDR2 FNYEAQ come from the germline V gene. This chain's CDR3 is CASSPGPGGNQPQHF. The CDR3 DNA reads TGTGCCAGCAGCCCCGGGCCGGGGGGCAATCAGCCCCAGCATTTT.

The V gene is TRBV7-2, the J gene TRBJ2-6; D ambiguous. Trimming took off 3 bases at V and 6 bases at J, with 3 bases between the two ends. This CDR3 is built from 12 residues. CDR1 and CDR2 from the germline V gene are SGHTA and FQGNSA. The CDR3 sequence is CASSFQANVLTF. The DNA for the CDR3 is TGTGCCAGCAGCTTCCAGGCCAACGTCCTGACTTTC.

The J gene is TRBJ2-7, the V gene TRBV9; D is unresolved. The germline V and J ends were trimmed by 0 bases and 6 bases, with 16 bases remaining between them. The CDR3 is 15 amino acids. Germline CDR1 and CDR2: SGDLS and YYNGEE. The CDR3 sequence: CASSVGSQQRFEQYF. CDR3 nucleotides: TGTGCCAGCAGCGTAGGGAGTCAGCAAAGATTCGAGCAGTACTTC.

The chain couples TRBV5-1 to TRBJ1-1; TRBD1 is a possible D gene (5 bases). This CDR3 is 15 amino acids long. V lost 0 bases, J lost 1 base, and 10 bases lay in between. Germline CDR1 is SGHRS and CDR2 is YFSETQ. CDR3 amino acids: CASSLEGFGNTEAFF. As DNA, the CDR3 is TGCGCCAGCAGCTTGGAGGGGTTCGGGAACACTGAAGCTTTCTTT.

V and J are TRBV2 and TRBJ1-1, with 7 nucleotides matching TRBD1. The V gene's germline CDR1 is SNHLY and CDR2 FYNNEI. Unmatched junction bases numbered 8, after V lost 3 bases and J lost 4 bases. The CDR3 is made up of 15 amino acids. The CDR3 is CASSEEGTVVTEAFF. Written as DNA, the CDR3 is TGTGCCAGCAGTGAGGAAGGGACAGTAGTCACTGAAGCTTTCTTT.

The chain's CDR3 is CSVETVGTDTQYF. As DNA, the CDR3 is TGCAGCGTTGAAACAGTCGGCACAGATACGCAGTATTTT. The genes are TRBV29-1 and TRBJ2-3, with no clear D. Germline-derived CDR1 and CDR2 are SQVTM and ANQGSEA. Trimming cost V 2 bases and J 1 base, with 7 bases left between them. The CDR3 contains 13 residues.

The V gene is TRBV4-1, the J gene TRBJ2-5; no clear D gene. Trimming stripped 1 base from V and 0 bases from J, with 3 bases between. Germline V gives CDR1 MGHRA, CDR2 YSYEKL. This CDR3 contains 13 residues. The CDR3 bases are TGCGCCAGCAGCCAAGTAAACCAAGAGACCCAGTACTTC. Its protein is CASSQVNQETQYF.

Only a few counts were recorded for this clone. V is TRBV4-2 and J is TRBJ2-3; no clear D gene. This CDR3 comprises 14 residues. CDR1 LGHNA and CDR2 YNFKEQ come from the germline V gene. The germline V and J ends were trimmed by 0 bases and 4 bases, with 8 bases remaining between them. Written as DNA, the CDR3 is TGTGCCAGCAGCCAAGATCCAGGATCAGATACGCAGTATTTT. This codes for CASSQDPGSDTQYF.

The V call is TRBV7-5, the J call TRBJ2-7; the listed D gene, TRBD1, was not tested against the DNA. TRBV7-5 counts as a pseudogene. The CDR3 extends over 17 amino acids. The CDR3 nucleotides are TGTGTCAGAAGCTTAATAGGGGGAAGGGGGAAGTCCTACGAGCAGTACTTC. As protein: CVRSLIGGRGKSYEQYF.

This sequence joins TRBV20-1 and TRBJ2-3; TRBD2 might be the D (6 bases). This CDR3 is built from 15 residues. Trimming removed 3 bases at V and 0 bases at J, with 13 bases between. In germline, CDR1 is DFQATT, CDR2 SNEGSKA (reference sequence). The CDR3 coding sequence is TGCAGTGCTAGTACAATACGGGGGAGCACAGATACGCAGTATTTT. Translated: CSASTIRGSTDTQYF.

This clone was picked up a small number of times. This rearrangement joins TRBV27 to TRBJ2-7; possible D gene TRBD1, 5 bases. Trimming took 5 bases from V and 4 from J, leaving 12 bases between them. The V gene's germline CDR1 is MNHEY and CDR2 SMNVEV (reference sequence). The CDR3 has 13 residues. CDR3 sequence (DNA): TGTGCCAGCAGTCCCCAAGGGGTATACGAGCAGTACTTC. It yields the protein CASSPQGVYEQYF.